These 19 T cell receptor beta chains originate from one sample sequenced in a study of cytomegalovirus exposure and HLA in healthy donors. PCR primers comprised 60 Vbeta and 13 Jbeta primers. Assay used: immunoSEQ multiplex PCR; TCRdb lists only in-frame clones, some missing. The sample records 150,000 to 200,000 clones, around 81% being singletons. Sample: PBMCs. The receptors stem from a man between 18 and 29 years old in good health and CMV-seronegative.

This sequence joins TRBV19 and TRBJ2-3; the match to TRBD2 covers 7 bases. V was clipped by 5 bases and J by 4 bases; unmatched bases: 3. Germline CDR1 is LNHDA and CDR2 is SQIVND (reference sequence). This CDR3 contains 13 residues. CDR3 bases: TGTGCCAGTAGTGCCCGGGGGGCAGATACGCAGTATTTT. The encoded protein is CASSARGADTQYF.

The CDR3: CASSIKTAGNTGELFF. CDR3 DNA sequence: TGTGCCAGCAGCATCAAAACTGCGGGAAACACCGGGGAGCTGTTTTTT. The chain links TRBV5-4 to TRBJ2-2; a weak D match, TRBD2 (6 bases). The V gene's germline CDR1 is SGHNT and CDR2 YYREEE (reference sequence). Trimming stripped 4 bases from V and 2 bases from J, with 15 bases between. The CDR3 runs to 16 residues.

This rearrangement joins TRBV7-6 to TRBJ2-3; tentative D call: TRBD2 (6 bases). The V and J ends lost 4 bases and 1 base respectively, with 9 bases between them. Germline CDR1 reads SGHVS; CDR2 reads FNYEAQ. The CDR3 length is 14 residues. CDR3 sequence reads: CASSSRLGTDTQYF. The CDR3 nucleotides are TGTGCCAGCAGCTCAAGACTAGGCACAGATACGCAGTATTTT.

The chain combines TRBV29-1 with TRBJ2-3, with a possible D match to TRBD1 (6 bases). The CDR3 consists of 13 residues. Germline V CDR1 and CDR2: SQVTM, ANQGSEA. Trimming pared 8 bases from V and 1 base from J, leaving 13 bases between. CDR3 DNA sequence: TGCAGCCTCTGCCCAGGGGGCACAGATACGCAGTATTTT. It codes for CSLCPGGTDTQYF.

The chain is built from TRBV4-2 and TRBJ2-7, with D maybe TRBD1 (6 bases). Germline V CDR1 and CDR2: LGHNA, YNFKEQ. The CDR3 loop spans 15 amino acids. With 0 bases removed from V and 2 bases from J, the gap between germline ends came to 11 bases. This CDR3 is CASSQDHGQTYEQYF. The CDR3 bases are TGTGCCAGCAGCCAAGATCACGGACAGACCTACGAGCAGTACTTC.

This clone was recorded once. The chain recombines TRBV6-6 with TRBJ1-1, with TRBD1 as a possible D gene (6 bases). Germline CDR1 and CDR2: MNHNY and SVGAGI (reference sequence). The CDR3 runs to 14 residues. V shed 6 bases and J shed 1 base, with 12 bases lying between them. Here the CDR3 reads CASSRQDQNTEAFF. For the CDR3, the DNA is TGTGCCAGCAGCCGACAGGACCAGAACACTGAAGCTTTCTTT.

This clone was detected only a few times. V is TRBV27 and J is TRBJ1-6; 8 bases fit TRBD1. Trimming removed 4 bases from V and 9 bases from J; junction bases left unmatched: 8. Germline V gives CDR1 MNHEY, CDR2 SMNVEV (reference sequence). The CDR3 runs to 15 residues. In DNA, the CDR3 is TGTGCCAGCAGTTCCGCACAGGGGGTTGGTTCACCCCTCCACTTT. Translated: CASSSAQGVGSPLHF.

This CDR3 reads CASSLLGTDTQYF. CDR3 DNA sequence: TGTGCCAGCAGCCTCCTCGGCACAGATACGCAGTATTTT. The rearrangement uses TRBV13 and TRBJ2-3; D is ambiguous. The CDR3 spans 13 residues. Per germline, CDR1 PRHDT and CDR2 FYEKMQ (reference sequence). V lost 5 bases, J lost 1 base, and 7 bases lay in between.

V usage is TRBV27 and J usage is TRBJ1-1; 9 bases align to TRBD1. Germline trimming cut 3 bases from V and 5 bases from J; bases unmatched to any gene: 10. The germline V gene encodes CDR1 MNHEY and CDR2 SMNVEV (reference sequence). The CDR3 runs 16 residues. The CDR3 nucleotides are TGTGCCAGCAGTTTCCAAACAGGGGGCTTGGGAACTGAAGCTTTCTTT. It specifies CASSFQTGGLGTEAFF.

J is TRBJ1-4 and V is TRBV5-1; TRBD1 agrees at 9 bases. The junction had 6 bases not matched to a gene; V was cut back by 1 base and J by 8 bases. CDR1 is SGHRS, CDR2 YFSETQ, per germline. This CDR3 contains 15 residues. CDR3 sequence (DNA): TGCGCCAGCAGCTTGACAGGGGGCTTTAAGGAAAAACTGTTTTTT. Protein product: CASSLTGGFKEKLFF.

The V gene is TRBV19, the J gene TRBJ1-1; the D is unclear. CDR3 length: 14 amino acids. V lost 4 bases and J 0 bases, leaving 9 bases between the germline ends. Per the germline V gene, CDR1 is LNHDA and CDR2 is SQIVND (reference sequence). The CDR3 DNA sequence: TGTGCCAGTAGTAACTCGGGTCTGAACACTGAAGCTTTCTTT. This encodes CASSNSGLNTEAFF.

The chain recombines TRBV11-2 with TRBJ1-1, with a weak D call TRBD1 (5 bases). Trimming shortened V by 5 bases and J by 5 bases, and 12 bases separated the two germline ends. CDR3 length: 13 amino acids. Germline-derived CDR1 and CDR2 are SGHAT and FQNNGV. The CDR3 sequence: CASSQGSRTEAFF. For the CDR3, the DNA is TGTGCCAGCAGCCAGGGTTCTCGTACTGAAGCTTTCTTT. The full variable domain, in which reference TRBV11-2 and TRBJ1-1 provide the parts outside the CDR3, is EAGVAQSPRYKIIEKRQSVAFWCNPISGHATLYWYQQILGQGPKLLIQFQNNGVVDDSQLPKDRFSAERLKGVDSTLKIQPAKLEDSAVYLCASSQGSRTEAFFGQGTRLTVV.

The chain has TRBV18 and TRBJ1-1, with D uncertain. The germline V gene encodes CDR1 KGHSH and CDR2 LQKENI. V lost 3 bases and J lost 5, with 13 bases in between. The CDR3 has 14 amino acids. The CDR3 reads CASSPVRKVTEAFF. CDR3 DNA: TGTGCCAGCTCACCGGTCAGGAAGGTTACTGAAGCTTTCTTT.

This clone has more than one count but fewer than ten. This chain connects TRBV6-1 to TRBJ1-4, with 7 nucleotides matching TRBD1. CDR1 is MNHNS and CDR2 is SASEGT in the germline V gene. V was clipped by 0 bases and J by 10 bases; unmatched bases: 8. CDR3 size: 15 residues. The DNA for the CDR3 is TGTGCCAGCAGTGAAGCGCGGACAGGCGTCGGAAAACTGTTTTTT. Translated, it gives CASSEARTGVGKLFF.

This clone was detected only once. The chain has TRBV25-1 and TRBJ1-6, with TRBD1 as a possible D gene (6 bases). The CDR3 has 15 residues. Per the germline V gene, CDR1 is MGHDK and CDR2 is SYGVNS. Trimming stripped 1 base from V and 10 bases from J, with 14 bases between. This chain's CDR3 is CASSESNRAWSPLHF. The CDR3, as DNA: TGTGCCAGCAGTGAATCGAACAGGGCCTGGTCACCCCTCCACTTT.

The chain combines TRBV20-1 with TRBJ1-2; D ambiguous. CDR3 length: 11 residues. The germline V gene encodes CDR1 DFQATT and CDR2 SNEGSKA (reference sequence). V shed 6 bases and J shed 6 bases, with 11 bases lying between them. The CDR3 here is CSAPRQDGYTF. CDR3 DNA sequence: TGCAGTGCCCCCCGGCAGGATGGCTACACCTTC.

This chain joins TRBV27 and TRBJ2-2; D gene uncertain. The germline gives CDR1 MNHEY, CDR2 SMNVEV (reference sequence). V was trimmed by 7 bases and J by 0 bases, leaving 9 bases between them. The length of the CDR3 is 14 residues. The CDR3 here is CASTFSANTGELFF. CDR3 nucleotides: TGTGCCAGCACATTCAGCGCGAACACCGGGGAGCTGTTTTTT.

J is TRBJ2-7 and V is TRBV25-1; D not resolved. Trimming took off 0 bases at V and 6 bases at J, with 15 bases between the two ends. There are 15 residues in the CDR3. Germline CDR1 is MGHDK and CDR2 is SYGVNS. The CDR3 loop is CASSEYRSGRAEQYF. In DNA, the CDR3 is TGTGCCAGCAGTGAATATAGAAGTGGGCGAGCCGAGCAGTACTTC.

The rearrangement joins TRBV4-2 to TRBJ2-1; 8 bases map to TRBD2. The CDR3 runs 17 residues. CDR1 LGHNA and CDR2 YNFKEQ come from the germline V gene. V gave up 0 bases and J gave up 2 bases; unmatched junction bases: 6. The CDR3 protein is CASSQDIPGGPYNEQFF. CDR3 in DNA: TGTGCCAGCAGCCAAGATATCCCGGGAGGGCCCTACAATGAGCAGTTCTTC.